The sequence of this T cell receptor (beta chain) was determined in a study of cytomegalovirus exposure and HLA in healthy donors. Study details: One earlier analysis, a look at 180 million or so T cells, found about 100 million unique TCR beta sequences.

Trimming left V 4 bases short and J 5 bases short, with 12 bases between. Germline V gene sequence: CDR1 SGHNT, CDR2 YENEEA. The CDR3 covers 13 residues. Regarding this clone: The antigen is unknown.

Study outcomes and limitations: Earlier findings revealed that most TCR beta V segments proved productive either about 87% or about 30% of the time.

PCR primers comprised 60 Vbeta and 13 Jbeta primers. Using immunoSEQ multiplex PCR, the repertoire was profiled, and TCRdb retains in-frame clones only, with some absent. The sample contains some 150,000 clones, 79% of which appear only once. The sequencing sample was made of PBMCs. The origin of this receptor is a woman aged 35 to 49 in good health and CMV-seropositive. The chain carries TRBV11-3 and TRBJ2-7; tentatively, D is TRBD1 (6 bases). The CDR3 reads CASSSGTLNEQYF. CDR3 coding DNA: TGTGCCAGCAGCTCTGGGACATTGAACGAGCAGTACTTC.